These 5 T cell receptor beta chains originate from one sample sequenced in a study of cytomegalovirus exposure and HLA in healthy donors. PCR used 60 Vbeta primers and 13 Jbeta primers. The protocol was immunoSEQ multiplex PCR, while the TCRdb copy is restricted to in-frame clones and leaves out a portion. The repertoire holds about 88,000 clones, with approximately 77% as singletons. Specimen: PBMCs. These receptors were taken from a woman in her thirties or forties in good health and CMV-seronegative.

V usage is TRBV2 and J usage is TRBJ1-2; 7 bases line up with TRBD1. Germline V gives CDR1 SNHLY, CDR2 FYNNEI. The CDR3 is made up of 14 amino acids. The V and J ends lost 6 bases and 0 bases, in that order; junction bases with no gene match: 4. CDR3 DNA: TGTGCCAGCAGGCGGGACAGAACTAACTATGGCTACACCTTC. Translating gives CASRRDRTNYGYTF.

This clone was observed a single time. Different DNA sequences within this sample yield the same CDR3. This rearrangement joins TRBV5-1 to TRBJ2-3, with no clear D. Trimming pared 4 bases from V and 2 bases from J, leaving 5 bases between. CDR3 length equals 12 residues. Germline CDR1 reads SGHRS; CDR2 reads YFSETQ. The CDR3: CASSPNTDTQYF. In DNA form, the CDR3 reads TGCGCCAGCAGCCCCAACACAGATACGCAGTATTTT.

The V gene is TRBV7-9, the J gene TRBJ1-6; 7 nucleotides line up with TRBD1. The CDR3 covers 16 residues. Losses at the gene ends were 1 base for V and 4 bases for J; bases not matched to a gene: 4. Germline CDR1 and CDR2: SEHNR and FQNEAQ (reference sequence). The DNA of the CDR3 is TGTGCCAGCAGCTTAGAGGGGGGACAGTATAATTCACCCCTCCACTTT. This gives the protein CASSLEGGQYNSPLHF.

J is TRBJ1-5 and V is TRBV18; the match to TRBD1 covers 11 bases. The CDR3 totals 14 residues. Germline V lookup: CDR1 KGHSH, CDR2 LQKENI. V was clipped by 5 bases and J by 7 bases; unmatched bases: 4. CDR3 DNA: TGTGCCAGCTCAACGGACAGGGGGCTGCAGCCCCAGCATTTT. Residues: CASSTDRGLQPQHF. Full variable domain (missing parts from reference TRBV18 and TRBJ1-5): NAGVMQNPRHLVRRRGQEARLRCSPMKGHSHVYWYRQLPEEGLKFMVYLQKENIIDESGMPKERFSAEFPKEGPSILRIQQVVRGDSAAYFCASSTDRGLQPQHFGDGTRLSIL.

The rearrangement links TRBV7-9 to TRBJ1-1; 7 nucleotides align to TRBD1. The V segment lost 5 bases and the J segment 2 bases; nucleotides outside the gene matches: 5. The CDR3 totals 14 residues. Germline-derived CDR1 and CDR2 are SEHNR and FQNEAQ (reference sequence). In nucleotides, the CDR3 is TGTGCCAGCAGCCCGGGACAGATCAACACTGAAGCTTTCTTT. It codes for CASSPGQINTEAFF.